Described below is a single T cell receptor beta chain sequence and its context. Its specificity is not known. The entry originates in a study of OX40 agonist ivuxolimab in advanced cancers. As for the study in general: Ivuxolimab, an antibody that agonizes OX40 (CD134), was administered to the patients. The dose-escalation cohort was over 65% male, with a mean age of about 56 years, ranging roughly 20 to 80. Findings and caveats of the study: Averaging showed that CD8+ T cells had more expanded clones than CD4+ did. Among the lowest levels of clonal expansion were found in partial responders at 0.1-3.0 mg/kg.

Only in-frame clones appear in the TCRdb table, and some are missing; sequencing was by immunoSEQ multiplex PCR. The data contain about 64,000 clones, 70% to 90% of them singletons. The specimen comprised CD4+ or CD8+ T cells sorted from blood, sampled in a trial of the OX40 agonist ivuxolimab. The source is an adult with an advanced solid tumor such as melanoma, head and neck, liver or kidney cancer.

CDR3 sequence reads: CASRLQGTEAFF. In DNA form, the CDR3 reads TGTGCCAGTAGGCTACAGGGGACCGAAGCTTTCTTT. The V gene is TRBV19, the J gene TRBJ1-1; 7 bases line up with TRBD1. This CDR3 region has 12 residues. Germline V lookup: CDR1 LNHDA, CDR2 SQIVND (reference sequence). Losses at the gene ends were 6 bases for V and 8 bases for J; bases not matched to a gene: 6. The full variable domain, with the rest looked up from reference TRBV19 and TRBJ1-1, is DGGITQSPKYLFRKEGQNVTLSCEQNLNHDAMYWYRQDPGQGLRLIYYSQIVNDFQKGDIAEGYSVSREKKESFPLTVTSAQKNPTAFYLCASRLQGTEAFFGQGTRLTVV.